This T cell receptor beta chain was profiled in a study of T cells after yellow fever vaccination. This clonotype was picked up a small number of times. TCRdb re-called the 5' RACE reads through MiXCR, storing one row per CDR3 protein. The sample lists some 500,000 distinct CDR3 sequences; roughly 13% were seen once. The CDR3 covers 14 residues. The ends were cut back, 0 bases at V and 8 bases at J, with 15 bases in the middle. Germline CDR1 SGHRS, CDR2 YFSETQ. Specimen: PBMCs, collected on the day of the yellow fever booster vaccination. V usage is TRBV5-1 and J usage is TRBJ2-7, with D possibly being TRBD1 (6 bases). This TCR was sampled from a man aged 30-40 years who received the YFV17D yellow fever vaccine. In DNA, the CDR3 is TGCGCCAGCAGCTTGGGGACAGACGTTGGCAAGCAGTACTTC. It is translated as CASSLGTDVGKQYF.